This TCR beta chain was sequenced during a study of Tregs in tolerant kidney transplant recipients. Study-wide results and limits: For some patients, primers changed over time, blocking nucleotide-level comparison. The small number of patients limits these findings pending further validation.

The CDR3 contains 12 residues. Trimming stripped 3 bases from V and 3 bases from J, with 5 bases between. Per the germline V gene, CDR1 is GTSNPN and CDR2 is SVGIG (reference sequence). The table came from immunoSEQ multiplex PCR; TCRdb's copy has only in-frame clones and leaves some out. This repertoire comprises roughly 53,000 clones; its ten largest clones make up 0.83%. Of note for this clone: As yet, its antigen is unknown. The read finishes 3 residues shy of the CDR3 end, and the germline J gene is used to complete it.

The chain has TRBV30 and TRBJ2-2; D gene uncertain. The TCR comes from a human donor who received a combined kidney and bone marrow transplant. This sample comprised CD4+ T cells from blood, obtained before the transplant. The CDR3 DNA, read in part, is TGTGCCTGGAGCTTAGACACCGGGGAG. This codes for CAWSLDTGE. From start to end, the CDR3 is CAWSLDTGELFF.